This TCR beta chain stems from a study of identical twins. Study-level findings and limits: Twins' surplus sharing was weaker for beta out-of-frame sequences. There is a chance that invariant MAIT and iNKT cells partially muddied zero-insertion analyses.

Addition of a universal primer site occurred through template switching, and cDNA carried unique molecular identifiers. TCRdb recomputed calls from the 5' RACE reads with MiXCR, one row per CDR3 protein. This sample has approximately 600,000 distinct CDR3 sequences, with 7.1% found just once. The CDR3 is made up of 15 amino acids. Germline trimming cut 5 bases from V and 13 bases from J; bases unmatched to any gene: 14. Per the germline V gene, CDR1 is SGHTA and CDR2 is FQGNSA. This clonotype was seen more than once but under ten times. Its antigen remains unidentified. This sample also belongs to another study, concerning yellow fever vaccine responses in identical twins.

The clonotype originates from a woman between 18 and 30 years old in good health. The chain couples TRBV7-2 to TRBJ2-1, with 10 bases fitting TRBD2. Sequenced: PBMCs. For the CDR3, the DNA is TGTGCCAGCAGCGTCATAGCGGGGGGCTACAATGGTCAGTTCTTC. Translating it yields CASSVIAGGYNGQFF.